The clone carrying this TCR beta chain was detected ten times or more. Its antigen is as yet unknown. This sample is drawn from a study of spatial heterogeneity in lung cancer. Turning to the study itself: Detection consistently yielded more beta chains than alpha chains. More than 9.5 raw reads, on average, carried each unique TCR and UMI combination. General study results and limits: Compared with follow-up, resection was when ubiquitous expanded tumor TCRs appeared in blood more.

Noted time point: blood at routine non-recurrence follow-up after resection. No cell sorting; template was whole RNA from tumor, lung tissue or PBMC. Trimming pared 6 bases from V and 7 bases from J, leaving 15 bases between. This CDR3 has 13 residues. TCRdb redid the calling of the 5' RACE reads with MiXCR, one entry per CDR3 protein. This table holds approximately 56,000 distinct CDR3 sequences, roughly 7% found once. Sequencing was performed on PBMCs, taken at follow-up. This chain joins TRBV12-3 or TRBV12-4 and TRBJ1-1; no clear D. This sequence originates from a female donor with early-stage non-small cell lung cancer. The DNA for the CDR3 is TGTGCCAGCAGCCGGGAGGTTGCAAGTGAAGCTTTCTTT. This codes for CASSREVASEAFF.